This T cell receptor beta chain was retrieved from a study of T cell repertoires in cytomegalovirus infection (dated by TCRdb to between 2019 and 2020). For context, the study as a whole: The peptide stimulations were aimed at well-studied HLA-B-restricted epitopes as well as recently identified HLA-C-restricted CMV epitopes, whose presentation resists viral immunomodulation. Donor HLA type was relevant to the analysis, as public TCR beta signatures indicated carriage of CMV infection together with the matching HLA type. Findings and caveats that apply to the study as a whole: Cumulative frequency of public TCR beta family members discriminated carriers of CMV infection plus the relevant HLA type in this cohort and an independent approximately 350-donor cohort. In the ex vivo response, HLA-C-restricted CMV-specific TCR beta clonotypes were dominant, and in two of eight donors the single most frequent clonotype came from this HLA-C-restricted group.

The treatment or condition label on this specimen signifies: in vitro stimulation with specific CMV peptide epitopes to enrich CMV-specific T cells. With regard to this clonotype: The antigen this receptor binds is unknown. No base-level quality is on record; no much larger clone is a single base apart.

The CDR1 and CDR2 encoded by the germline V gene are ENHRY and SYGVKD. From V the trimming removes 5 bases and from J it removes 6 bases, while the gene matches leave 9 bases of the junction unaccounted for. Spanning cysteine to phenylalanine, the CDR3 consists of 15 amino acids. Of the read, only the CDR3 DNA is kept; its 45 bases are in frame from base 1. The sequencer was an Illumina HiSeq 1500. In TCRdb, the public reads were trimmed at Q25 with fastp and aligned with MiXCR, with productive beta chains retained. Each record represents a unique CDR3 protein, reported with the most common genes and DNA among its rows. The sample includes approximately 990,000 distinct CDR3 sequences, with less than 40% observed a single time. The ten largest clones capture roughly 13% of the sample.

The rearrangement joined TRBV10-3 to TRBJ2-3, and 9 bases in between align with TRBD1. The sequence was collected from a human donor in good health (CMV status not recorded). Some clones in this sample may be carry-over from other donors' samples. Sequencing used cultured CD8+ T cells from PBMCs, obtained from culture after CMV antigen stimulation. The DNA is as follows: TGTGCCATCAGTTCCGGACAGGGGTTTAGGGATACGCAGTATTTT. This codes for CAISSGQGFRDTQYF.